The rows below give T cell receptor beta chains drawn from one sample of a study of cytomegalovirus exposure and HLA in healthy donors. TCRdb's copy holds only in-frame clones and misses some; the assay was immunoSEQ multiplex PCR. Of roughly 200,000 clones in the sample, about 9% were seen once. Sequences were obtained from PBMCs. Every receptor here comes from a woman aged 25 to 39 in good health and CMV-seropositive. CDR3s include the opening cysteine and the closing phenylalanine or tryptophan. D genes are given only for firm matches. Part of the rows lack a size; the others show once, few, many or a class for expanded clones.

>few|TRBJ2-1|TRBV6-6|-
TGTGCCAGCATAAGGGGGGGGTCCTACAATGAGCAGTTCTTC
CASIRGGSYNEQFF
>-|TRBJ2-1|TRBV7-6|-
TGTGCCAGCCGGGACAACTACAATAAGCAGTTCTTC
CASRDNYNKQFF
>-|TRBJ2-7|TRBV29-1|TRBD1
TGCAGCGTTGCAGCAGGGGGCACCTACGAGCAGTACTTC
CSVAAGGTYEQYF
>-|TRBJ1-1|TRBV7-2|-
TGTGCCAGCAGCCTGGCACAGAACACTGAAGCTTTCTTT
CASSLAQNTEAFF
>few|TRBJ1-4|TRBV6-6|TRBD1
TGTGCCAGCAATAAACAGGGGGATCGGGAAAAACTGTTTTTT
CASNKQGDREKLFF
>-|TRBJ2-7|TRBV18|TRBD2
TGTGCCAGCTCATTGACTAGCGGGTTCGACGAGCAGTACTTC
CASSLTSGFDEQYF
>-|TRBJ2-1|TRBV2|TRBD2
TGTGCCAGCAAAGAGACTAGCAACTACAATGAGCAGTTCTTC
CASKETSNYNEQFF
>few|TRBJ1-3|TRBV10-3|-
TGTGCCATCAGTGAGAACACGGGAAACACCATATATTTT
CAISENTGNTIYF
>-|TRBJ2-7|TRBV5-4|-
TGTGCCAGCAGCTTGGGCGCAGGGGGGAGGACCTACGAGCAGTACTTC
CASSLGAGGRTYEQYF
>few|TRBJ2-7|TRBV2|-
TGTGCCAGCAGCAGGACTAAATACGAGCAGTACTTC
CASSRTKYEQYF
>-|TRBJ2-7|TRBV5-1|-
TGCGCCAGCAGCGAGGGTTCCTACGAGCAGTACTTC
CASSEGSYEQYF
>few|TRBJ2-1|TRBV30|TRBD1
TGTGCCTGGAGTTCCGGGACAGGAATTTTCTACAATGAGCAGTTCTTC
CAWSSGTGIFYNEQFF
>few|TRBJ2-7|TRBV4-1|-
TGCGCCAGCAGCCAAGATGACCGGCAGGTCTCCTACGAGCAGTACTTC
CASSQDDRQVSYEQYF
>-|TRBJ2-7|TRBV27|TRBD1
TGTGCCAGCAGAGGACAGGGAATGAACGAGCAGTACTTC
CASRGQGMNEQYF
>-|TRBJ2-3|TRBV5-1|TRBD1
TGCGCCAGCAGCTTGGGGGACAGCAGAACAGATACGCAGTATTTT
CASSLGDSRTDTQYF
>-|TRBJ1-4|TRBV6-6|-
TGTGCCAGCACCTACTGGGGGGGAGCTAATGAAAAACTGTTTTTT
CASTYWGGANEKLFF
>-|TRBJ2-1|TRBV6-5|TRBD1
TGTGCCAGCAGTCCCGGGACAGGTAATGAGCAGTTCTTC
CASSPGTGNEQFF
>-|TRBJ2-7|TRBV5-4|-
TGTGCCAGCAGCTTGGCTGGCGGGGTTCTTAACTACGAGCAGTACTTC
CASSLAGGVLNYEQYF
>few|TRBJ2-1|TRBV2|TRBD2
TGTGCCAGCAGTGAATATAGCGGGAGGTCCAGCTCCTACAATGAGCAGTTCTTC
CASSEYSGRSSSYNEQFF
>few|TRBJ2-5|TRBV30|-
TGTGCCTGGAGTGCCGGGGTAGTGGGAGGGCAGGGGGAGACCCAGTACTTC
CAWSAGVVGGQGETQYF